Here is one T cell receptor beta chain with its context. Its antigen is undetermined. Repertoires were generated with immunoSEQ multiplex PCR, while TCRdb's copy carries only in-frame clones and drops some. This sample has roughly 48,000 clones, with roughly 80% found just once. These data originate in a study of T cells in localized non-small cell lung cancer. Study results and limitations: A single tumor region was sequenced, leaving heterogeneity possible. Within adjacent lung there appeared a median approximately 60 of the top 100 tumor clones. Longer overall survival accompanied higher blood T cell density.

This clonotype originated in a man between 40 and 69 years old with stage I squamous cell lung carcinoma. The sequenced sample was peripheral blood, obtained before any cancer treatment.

The CDR3 reads CASSLGPDGAGSLGTFF. The CDR3 nucleotides read TGTGCCAGCAGCTTGGGGCCAGATGGGGCTGGATCGCTTGGGACTTTCTTT. This chain links TRBV5-4 with TRBJ1-1; weak D call: TRBD1 (5 bases). Trimming took off 0 bases at V and 12 bases at J, with 27 bases between the two ends. The V gene's germline CDR1 is SGHNT and CDR2 YYREEE (reference sequence). This CDR3 contains 17 residues.